This T cell receptor (beta chain) was found in a study of blood T cell repertoires in COVID-19. Study-level background: Specimens from acute and convalescent COVID-19 originated in the United States, Italy and Spain. The analysed material was cDNA or gDNA that came from T cells, B-cell-depleted T cells, or PBMCs.

Assignments of participants to cohorts depended upon their own reported clinical history. V dropped 6 bases and J dropped 5 bases, with 22 bases sitting between them. Germline CDR1 and CDR2: MDHEN and SYDVKM. The CDR3 loop spans 16 amino acids. TCRdb's table, derived via immunoSEQ multiplex PCR, lists solely in-frame clones and lacks some. The table includes over 250,000 clones, about nine tenths detected once. The specimen was PBMCs or T cells enriched from blood (not recorded which). This clonotype was sampled from a woman aged 55-69 years who had recovered from COVID-19. The V gene is TRBV28, the J gene TRBJ1-2; D remains unclear. CDR3 DNA: TGTGCCAGCAGCCTCTCGGGAGTAGGATTGGTGTATGGCTACACCTTC. This translates into CASSLSGVGLVYGYTF.